These 3 T cell receptor beta chains were all obtained from the same sample, sequenced in a study of shared clonotypes between healthy human individuals. Generated by immunoSEQ multiplex PCR, the TCRdb table keeps only in-frame clones and is missing some. The table lists around 2.3 million clones, about 94% of them singletons, with less than 0.15% in the top ten. Sequences were obtained from naive CD4+ T cells sorted from blood. Stated subset: CD45RA+ positively selected. The origin of the receptors is a man younger than 35 in good health.

This clone was counted between two and nine times. The V gene is TRBV19, the J gene TRBJ1-5; TRBD1 matches 7 bases. V lost 5 bases, J lost 4 bases, and 2 bases stayed unmatched. The CDR3 runs to 13 residues. Germline V lookup: CDR1 LNHDA, CDR2 SQIVND (reference sequence). The CDR3, as DNA: TGTGCCAGTAGTGCGGACAGGAATCAGCCCCAGCATTTT. It translates to CASSADRNQPQHF.

V and J are TRBV28 and TRBJ1-2; 7 bases agree with TRBD1. V gave up 1 base and J gave up 4 bases; unmatched junction bases: 6. Germline V gene data show CDR1 as MDHEN and CDR2 as SYDVKM. The CDR3 runs to 15 residues. The CDR3 DNA follows: TGTGCCAGCAGTTTATCTGACAGGGAGCTCTATGGCTACACCTTC. This encodes CASSLSDRELYGYTF.

The chain carries TRBV28 and TRBJ2-3, with D uncertain. V lost 5 bases and J lost 0, with 6 bases in between. The CDR3 covers 13 residues. The germline gives CDR1 MDHEN, CDR2 SYDVKM. The CDR3 protein is CASSAPSTDTQYF. CDR3 in DNA: TGTGCCAGCAGTGCCCCTAGCACAGATACGCAGTATTTT.